The source of this T cell receptor beta chain is a study of cytomegalovirus exposure and HLA in healthy donors. Overall study: Both the 100 to 150 validation repertoires and the 666 first-cohort repertoires used the same platform, as reported by a later analysis. Study-wide points: Rare sequences made up most TCRs, while some public TCRs were found in many donors. According to a subsequent analysis, TCR clusters from the first cohort were inclined to appear together in the 120 validation repertoires. Among TCR beta chains, those listed as cytomegalovirus-associated numbered approximately 150.

TCRdb's copy holds only in-frame clones and misses some; the assay was immunoSEQ multiplex PCR. Among about 88,000 clones listed, about four fifths were seen once. The CDR3 consists of 17 residues. Germline trimming cut 0 bases from V and 10 bases from J; bases unmatched to any gene: 9. CDR1 is SGHDN, CDR2 FVKESK, per germline. Of note for this clone: The target antigen is unknown.

This rearrangement joins TRBV14 to TRBJ1-4; 12 bases are shared with TRBD1. The receptor's source is a woman aged 18-29 years in good health and CMV-seropositive. The sequenced sample consisted of PBMCs. The CDR3 coding sequence is TGTGCCAGCAGCCAAGAAAGCCTCGGGACAGGGGGCCGAAAACTGTTTTTT. Its protein is CASSQESLGTGGRKLFF.